This T cell receptor beta chain was recovered during a study of CD8+ T cells in alopecia areata. This clone appeared once. Following extraction, RNA underwent reverse transcription to cDNA, which served as the sequencing template. Using immunoSEQ multiplex PCR, the repertoire was profiled, and TCRdb retains in-frame clones only, with some absent. This table holds more than 95,000 clones, roughly 41% found once. Trimming removed 4 bases from V and 1 base from J, with 17 bases in between. There are 16 residues in the CDR3. From germline, CDR1 is SGHRS and CDR2 YFSETQ. The J gene is TRBJ2-5, the V gene TRBV5-1; D possibly uses TRBD1 or TRBD2 (6 bases each). The sequence came from a human donor with alopecia areata. Material for sequencing was CD4+ T cells sorted from blood. The chain's CDR3 is CASSPGGGGGQETQYF. The CDR3 DNA is TGCGCCAGCAGCCCAGGTGGCGGAGGGGGCCAAGAGACCCAGTACTTC. Combining the CDR3 with reference TRBV5-1 and TRBJ2-5 gives the whole variable domain KAGVTQTPRYLIKTRGQQVTLSCSPISGHRSVSWYQQTPGQGLQFLFEYFSETQRNKGNFPGRFSGRQFSNSRSEMNVSTLELGDSALYLCASSPGGGGGQETQYFGPGTRLLVL.